A single sample is the source of the 10 T cell receptor beta chains below, sequenced in a study of memory CD4+ T cells and cytomegalovirus serostatus. Clones were sequenced by immunoSEQ multiplex PCR, and TCRdb holds only the in-frame ones, with some missing. The data hold approximately 53,000 clones, with roughly four fifths observed a single time. Single viable CD3+CD4+CD8-CD45RO+ cells were sorted as the memory CD4+ T cells. The sequenced material came from memory CD4+ T cells from blood. Every receptor here comes from an adult in good health and CMV-seronegative.

The chain employs TRBV7-2 and TRBJ2-7; either TRBD1 or TRBD2 may fit D (5 bases each). Germline-derived CDR1 and CDR2 are SGHTA and FQGNSA. Trimming pared 5 bases from V and 2 bases from J, leaving 13 bases between. The CDR3 loop spans 14 amino acids. As DNA, the CDR3 is TGTGCCAGCAGCCTAAGGGACGGAGCCTACGAGCAGTACTTC. Encoded protein: CASSLRDGAYEQYF.

The chain uses TRBV7-2 and TRBJ2-3; D ambiguous. Germline CDR1 is SGHTA and CDR2 is FQGNSA. The CDR3 is 14 residues long. V lost 1 base, J lost 2 bases, and 7 bases lay in between. The CDR3 DNA follows: TGTGCCAGCAGCTTAGTGGCGGTCACAGATACGCAGTATTTT. Translating it yields CASSLVAVTDTQYF.

The chain uses TRBV5-8 and TRBJ1-5; maybe TRBD1 (5 bases). Germline V gene sequence: CDR1 SGHTS, CDR2 YDEGEE. Between the trimmed V and J ends, which lost 0 bases and 4 bases, there was a span of 11 bases. CDR3 length: 15 residues. CDR3 sequence (DNA): TGTGCCAGCAGCTTGGAGTTTTGGGGGAATCAGCCCCAGCATTTT. Amino acids: CASSLEFWGNQPQHF.

V usage is TRBV28 and J usage is TRBJ2-3; D is perhaps TRBD2 (6 bases). Germline-derived CDR1 and CDR2 are MDHEN and SYDVKM. Trimming shortened V by 6 bases and J by 0 bases, and 13 bases separated the two germline ends. This CDR3 is built from 15 residues. CDR3 in amino acids: CASSPGTGSTDTQYF. CDR3 in DNA: TGTGCCAGCAGCCCCGGGACTGGAAGCACAGATACGCAGTATTTT.

This sequence joins TRBV7-9 and TRBJ1-1; the D is unclear. V lost 4 bases and J lost 0, with 6 bases in between. The germline gives CDR1 SEHNR, CDR2 FQNEAQ (reference sequence). The CDR3 has 13 amino acids. The CDR3 nucleotides read TGTGCCAGCAGCTCAACGATGAACACTGAAGCTTTCTTT. Protein product: CASSSTMNTEAFF.

The rearrangement uses TRBV7-2 and TRBJ1-5, with D perhaps TRBD1 (6 bases). Germline lookup yields CDR1 SGHTA and CDR2 FQGNSA. The ends were cut back, 5 bases at V and 7 bases at J, with 15 bases in the middle. The CDR3 totals 14 residues. For the CDR3, the DNA is TGTGCCAGCAGCCCAACACAGGGACCCCAGCCCCAGCATTTT. Protein product: CASSPTQGPQPQHF.

V is TRBV5-1 and J is TRBJ2-1, with 10 bases matching TRBD1. CDR3 length equals 17 residues. The trim removed 4 bases at V and 4 bases at J, leaving 11 bases unmatched. CDR1 and CDR2 from the germline V gene are SGHRS and YFSETQ. CDR3 coding DNA: TGCGCCAGCAGCGCCGGGACAGGGGCCTCGAAGTACAATGAGCAGTTCTTC. Its protein product is CASSAGTGASKYNEQFF.

The chain carries TRBV2 and TRBJ1-3; D gene uncertain. CDR1 SNHLY and CDR2 FYNNEI come from the germline V gene. The CDR3 is 10 amino acids. V was pared by 8 bases and J by 8 bases, with 7 bases between. The DNA of the CDR3 is TGTGCCAGCGGCCTAGACACCATATATTTT. The encoded protein is CASGLDTIYF.

The genes are TRBV5-1 and TRBJ2-1; TRBD1 aligns across 7 bases. This CDR3 is built from 13 residues. After removal of 5 bases from V and 8 bases from J, the junction contained 7 bases not matched to a gene. The germline V gene encodes CDR1 SGHRS and CDR2 YFSETQ. CDR3 sequence: CASSRQGVDEQFF. The CDR3 nucleotides are TGCGCCAGCAGTCGACAGGGCGTCGATGAGCAGTTCTTC.

The chain couples TRBV6-1 to TRBJ2-7, with D hard to call. CDR3 length: 13 amino acids. CDR1 and CDR2 from the germline V gene are MNHNS and SASEGT. V was clipped by 1 base and J by 3 bases, with 7 bases between them. In DNA, the CDR3 is TGTGCCAGCAGTGAAGGGGCCAACTACGAGCAGTACTTC. It is translated as CASSEGANYEQYF.